This paragraph reports one T cell receptor (beta chain). This sample was taken from a study of radiotherapy plus CTLA-4 blockade in lung cancer. CDR1 and CDR2 (germline): MDHEN, SYDVKM. The V segment lost 5 bases and the J segment 3 bases; nucleotides outside the gene matches: 10. This CDR3 contains 19 residues. Clones were sequenced by immunoSEQ multiplex PCR, and TCRdb holds only the in-frame ones, with some missing. Of around 77,000 clones listed, under 75% are singletons. This TCR was sampled from a human donor with non-small cell lung cancer whose response to radiotherapy plus ipilimumab could not be evaluated. This chain joins TRBV28 and TRBJ2-4, with 16 bases lining up with TRBD2. The sample in question was peripheral blood, obtained from a patient treated with radiotherapy plus ipilimumab. The CDR3 spells CASSRPGLAGGRDKNIQYF. The CDR3 region has the DNA TGTGCCAGCAGTAGGCCGGGACTAGCGGGAGGGCGCGACAAAAACATTCAGTACTTC. The full variable domain, completed using reference TRBV28 and TRBJ2-4, is DVKVTQSSRYLVKRTGEKVFLECVQDMDHENMFWYRQDPGLGLRLIYFSYDVKMKEKGDIPEGYSVSREKKERFSLILESASTNQTSMYLCASSRPGLAGGRDKNIQYFGAGTRLSVL.